A selection of T cell receptor beta chains follows, all from one sample in a study of T-cell reconstitution after alpha-beta-depleted transplantation in children. MiXCR, run by TCRdb on the PCR reads, gives a single entry per CDR3 protein. The sample consists of about half a million distinct CDR3 sequences, about an eighth of them appearing once. The material was PBMCs from the stem cell graft donor, obtained from the stem cell graft. The receptors were sampled from a human donor who donated a stem cell graft to a child with combined immunodeficiency. Both conserved end residues are part of each CDR3. A D gene is named only where the DNA matches it firmly. Clone size is shown for a subset of rows, as once, few, many or a class of expanded clone.

v_call: TRBV20-1; clone_size: many; j_call: TRBJ2-6; d_call: .; cdr3_nt: TGCAGTGCTAGTTCTGGGGCCAACGTCCTGACTTTC; cdr3_aa: CSASSGANVLTF
v_call: TRBV10-2; clone_size: many; j_call: TRBJ2-5; d_call: TRBD2; cdr3_nt: TGCGCCAGCAGATTAGCGGGCCAGCAAGAGACCCAGTACTTC; cdr3_aa: CASRLAGQQETQYF
v_call: TRBV7-2; clone_size: many; j_call: TRBJ2-3; d_call: .; cdr3_nt: TGTGCCAGCAGCTTAGCTCCGGGACTGGGCACAGATACGCAGTATTTT; cdr3_aa: CASSLAPGLGTDTQYF
v_call: TRBV7-3; clone_size: many; j_call: TRBJ2-2; d_call: TRBD2; cdr3_nt: TGTGCCAGCAGACCTTACGGGGGGGACACCGGGGAGCTGTTTTTT; cdr3_aa: CASRPYGGDTGELFF
v_call: TRBV4-3; clone_size: .; j_call: TRBJ2-5; d_call: TRBD1; cdr3_nt: TGCGCCAGCAGCCAAACTACAGGGGGCACAGGAGAGACCCAGTACTTC; cdr3_aa: CASSQTTGGTGETQYF
v_call: TRBV3-1; clone_size: many; j_call: TRBJ2-1; d_call: TRBD2; cdr3_nt: TGTGCCAGCAGCCCACGGACTAGCGGGGCATACAATGAGCAGTTCTTC; cdr3_aa: CASSPRTSGAYNEQFF
v_call: TRBV12-3/TRBV12-4; clone_size: many; j_call: TRBJ1-5; d_call: .; cdr3_nt: TGTGCCAGCAGTTTTGGGGGTGGGAGCAATCAGCCCCAGCATTTT; cdr3_aa: CASSFGGGSNQPQHF
v_call: TRBV29-1; clone_size: .; j_call: TRBJ2-1; d_call: .; cdr3_nt: TGCAGCGCCTTCATTTGGGGTTCTCTATACAATGAGCAGTTCTTC; cdr3_aa: CSAFIWGSLYNEQFF
v_call: TRBV9; clone_size: many; j_call: TRBJ2-1; d_call: TRBD1; cdr3_nt: TGTGCCAGCAGCGCTGGGGGGACAGGTCAATACAATGAGCAGTTCTTC; cdr3_aa: CASSAGGTGQYNEQFF
v_call: TRBV6-5; clone_size: few; j_call: TRBJ2-7; d_call: .; cdr3_nt: TGTGCCAGCAGTTACGGCAACCACTTTTTCGAGCAGTACTTC; cdr3_aa: CASSYGNHFFEQYF
v_call: TRBV7-9; clone_size: many; j_call: TRBJ2-7; d_call: TRBD1; cdr3_nt: TGTGCCAGCAGCCCAGGGGGCTACTACGAGCAGTACTTC; cdr3_aa: CASSPGGYYEQYF
v_call: TRBV11-2; clone_size: few; j_call: TRBJ2-3; d_call: TRBD2; cdr3_nt: TGTGCCAGCAGCTCCTACGGGGGGAGCACAGATACGCAGTATTTT; cdr3_aa: CASSSYGGSTDTQYF
v_call: TRBV7-8; clone_size: many; j_call: TRBJ2-1; d_call: .; cdr3_nt: TGTGCCAGCAGCTTAGCGCCACGAACGCAAGAGCAGTTCTTC; cdr3_aa: CASSLAPRTQEQFF
v_call: TRBV20-1; clone_size: .; j_call: TRBJ2-7; d_call: TRBD2; cdr3_nt: TGCAGTGCTACAGACCCGTCGGTAGCGGGGACATACTACGAGCAGTACTTC; cdr3_aa: CSATDPSVAGTYYEQYF
v_call: TRBV7-9; clone_size: .; j_call: TRBJ2-7; d_call: .; cdr3_nt: TGTGCCAGCAGCTTGTGGACAGACGAGCAGTACTTC; cdr3_aa: CASSLWTDEQYF
v_call: TRBV5-1; clone_size: few; j_call: TRBJ2-2; d_call: TRBD1; cdr3_nt: TGCGCCAGCAGCATAATGACAGGGCTCGGGGAGCTGTTTTTT; cdr3_aa: CASSIMTGLGELFF
v_call: TRBV4-3; clone_size: few; j_call: TRBJ1-2; d_call: .; cdr3_nt: TGCGCCAGCAGCCAAGATTGGGGCTCGGGAGAAAGTGGCTACACCTTC; cdr3_aa: CASSQDWGSGESGYTF
v_call: TRBV10-3; clone_size: many; j_call: TRBJ2-2; d_call: TRBD1; cdr3_nt: TGTGCCATCAGTGAGTCGTATCGGCAGGGGGCGAGGGAGCTGTTTTTT; cdr3_aa: CAISESYRQGARELFF
v_call: TRBV7-3; clone_size: .; j_call: TRBJ1-1; d_call: .; cdr3_nt: TGTGCCAGCAGACCAGGGGCCCTCGAGAGCGCTGAAGCTTTCTTT; cdr3_aa: CASRPGALESAEAFF
v_call: TRBV28; clone_size: .; j_call: TRBJ2-7; d_call: .; cdr3_nt: TGTGCCAGCGGCCCCGGATACTACGAGCAGTACTTC; cdr3_aa: CASGPGYYEQYF